This TCR beta chain appears in the sequencing data of a study of T-cell memory formation after mild COVID-19 (dated by TCRdb to the early 2020s). Study-wide context: TCR sequence clusters from the two donors were found to be largely donor specific. Two young, previously healthy adult volunteers, one female and one male, were included in the cohort. Longitudinal TCRalpha and TCRbeta repertoire sequencing tracked T-cell clones expanding and contracting after mild COVID-19 in two donors. Findings and caveats that apply to the study as a whole: Contracting CD4+ clones were located mainly in the CM and EM memory subsets, whereas CD8+ clones were found to be enriched in EMRA. The second-wave clones that peaked on day 37 were not confirmed to be SARS-CoV-2 specific. The study included only two mild cases, and larger cohorts that include severe cases with pre-infection samples were judged to be necessary. Balanced CD4/CD8 phenotypes were observed for clones contracting from day 15 to 85, whereas a bias towards CD4+ was observed for a second wave of clones expanding from day 15 to 37. Some responding clones were detected in pre-infection memory, suggesting pre-existing cross-reactive memory T cells joined the SARS-CoV-2 response.

Its CDR3 holds 16 amino acids, cysteine through phenylalanine. The kept DNA is CDR3 alone, 48 bases in frame from the first base. Germline trimming: 4 bases from V, 12 bases from J; junction bases outside gene matches: 18. The germline V gene supplies CDR1 SGDLS and CDR2 YYNGEE. Ficoll-Paque density gradient centrifugation was the method used to isolate PBMCs. The run used an Illumina NovaSeq 6000. Using 5'RACE with constant-segment primers, TCRalpha and TCRbeta cDNA libraries were constructed, with sample barcodes and unique molecular identifiers added in the process. Trizol reagent was used to extract RNA from every sample. Library amplification was performed in two PCR steps, and a second sample barcode and Illumina TruSeq adapters were introduced in the second step. Libraries were sequenced on an Illumina NovaSeq with 2 x 150 bp paired-end reads. Processing in the source paper ran as follows. Reads were demultiplexed and collapsed into UMI-guided consensus sequences with migec v1.2.7. Using mixcr v2.1.11, the UMI consensuses were aligned to TRA and TRB V and J templates and assembled into clonotypes. A clonotype was counted as expanded or contracted only if both edgeR and NoisET called the change significant, with noise models trained on biological replicates. edgeR calls used a false discovery rate-adjusted p below 0.01 and a log2 fold-change threshold of 1. As an exploratory analysis of dynamics, max-normalized trajectories of the 1000 most abundant clonotypes were examined by PCA with hierarchical clustering. Separately sequenced CD4+ and CD8+ repertoires were used to assign a CD4 or CD8 phenotype to each responding clone. Using fastp at Q25 and MiXCR, TCRdb reprocessed the public reads and kept productive beta chains. Each entry merges the rows of one CDR3 protein and shows their most common DNA and genes. TCRdb's processing, not the authors', yielded these V and J calls. Recorded for this sample are around 340,000 distinct CDR3 sequences; roughly 15% of them occurred a single time. The biggest ten clones account for under 25% of the sample.

A word on this clonotype: Its specific antigen is unknown. No much larger clonotype is one base removed from it; base qualities were not supplied.

This TCR was sampled from a man aged 18 to 35 who had mild COVID-19 (a few samples of this study predate the infection). The sample titles of this study are shuffled in the database, so cell type and time point are left out; the donor was told from shared clones. The sequencing sample was made of PBMCs or a T cell subset sorted from them (not recorded which). The chain is assembled from TRBV9 and TRBJ2-1, and TRBD1 aligns with 8 junction nucleotides. The nucleotide sequence is TGTGCCAGCAGCCCTCAGTGGGGAGCAGGGGGCTTAGTGCAGTTCTTC. Its protein reads: CASSPQWGAGGLVQFF. The variable domain in full, with residues beyond the CDR3 obtained from the reference TRBV9 and TRBJ2-1 genes, is DSGVTQTPKHLITATGQRVTLRCSPRSGDLSVYWYQQSLDQGLQFLIQYYNGEERAKGNILERFSAQQFPDLHSELNLSSLELGDSALYFCASSPQWGAGGLVQFFGPGTRLTVL.